The clone carrying this T cell receptor (beta chain) showed up just a few times. The CDR3 consists of 18 residues. Trimming removed 2 bases at V and 5 bases at J, with 20 bases between. CDR1 KGHDR and CDR2 SFDVKD come from the germline V gene. These data belong to a study of T cells in Graves' hyperthyroidism and ophthalmopathy. TCR beta CDR3 region amplification was performed from RNA transcripts. The study used the HTBI primer set for a first-round RT-PCR of the TCR CDR3. MiXCR, run by TCRdb on the multiplex PCR reads, gives a single entry per CDR3 protein. The repertoire holds some 300,000 distinct CDR3 sequences, with roughly 18% as singletons. Each person with ophthalmopathy scored at least 3 on the Clinical Activity Score, reached NOSPECS grade 4 or higher, and had been ill under 3 months. Diagnostic assessment was based on clinical symptoms, serum thyroxine and TRAb, thyroid ultrasound and orbital computed tomography.

The TCR sequence derives from a man aged 45 to 65 with Graves' ophthalmopathy. The source material was blood. This chain uses TRBV24-1 with TRBJ2-2; D might be TRBD2 (6 bases). In DNA form, the CDR3 reads TGTGCCACCAGTGATTATTCGGGGGTTTCCATTGGGACCGGGGAGCTGTTTTTT. As protein: CATSDYSGVSIGTGELFF.